Reported below is one T cell receptor (beta chain). Its matching antigen is unknown. PCR used 60 Vbeta primers and 13 Jbeta primers. Sequencing was performed with immunoSEQ multiplex PCR; in TCRdb, only in-frame clones are kept and a portion is missing. Of roughly 160,000 clones listed, about four fifths are singletons. There are 16 residues in the CDR3. Trimming removed 3 bases from V and 6 bases from J, with 19 bases in between. Germline V gene lookup returns CDR1 SNHLY and CDR2 FYNNEI. This entry comes from a study of cytomegalovirus exposure and HLA in healthy donors. Study-wide results and limits: Follow-up analysis found HLA locus-dependent TCR association rates, highest for DRB1 and lowest for HLA-C.

The chain combines TRBV2 with TRBJ2-3; no reliable D call. This TCR was recovered from a male donor in good health and CMV-seropositive. Sequencing was carried out using PBMCs. CDR3: CASSDELNLNGDTQYF. For the CDR3, the DNA is TGTGCCAGCAGTGATGAACTCAACCTCAACGGGGATACGCAGTATTTT. Variable domain in full (rest from reference TRBV2 and TRBJ2-3): EPEVTQTPSHQVTQMGQEVILRCVPISNHLYFYWYRQILGQKVEFLVSFYNNEISEKSEIFDDQFSVERPDGSNFTLKIRSTKLEDSAMYFCASSDELNLNGDTQYFGPGTRLTVL.